This T cell receptor beta chain was recovered during a study of post-analysis software for immune sequencing data. Study background: Courses of disease covered relapsing-remitting, secondary progressive and progressive-relapsing multiple sclerosis.

Study-wide points: Relative to controls, patients had 5 or 6 TRBV segments at higher frequency, with TRBV5-6, TRBV5-1 and TRBV20-1 among these. Batch-mates among the samples co-clustered strongly by F measure. Versus controls, multiple sclerosis patients showed significantly lower diversity (normalized Chao1).

This clonotype occurred a few times. What it binds is not known. Unique molecular identifiers were present in the TCR beta cDNA libraries. From around 0.96 to 9.9 million T cells, roughly 0.5 million cDNA molecules were obtained. TCRdb re-called the PCR reads through MiXCR, storing one row per CDR3 protein. The sample contains approximately 460,000 distinct CDR3 sequences, approximately 46% of which appear only once. V was cut by 4 bases and J by 1 base, with 12 bases left in between. This CDR3 is 15 amino acids long. Germline lookup yields CDR1 SGHTA and CDR2 FQGTGA. The sequenced sample was blood. The rearrangement joins TRBV7-3 to TRBJ2-3; D perhaps matches TRBD1 (5 bases). The clonotype comes from a girl between 10 and 17 years old with multiple sclerosis. The CDR3 loop reads CASSSTLGGTDTQYF. CDR3 nucleotides: TGTGCCAGCAGCTCAACATTAGGGGGCACAGATACGCAGTATTTT.